This TCR beta chain was captured in a study of blood T cell repertoires in COVID-19. Study details: Acute and convalescent COVID-19 samples came from the United States, Italy and Spain. T cells, B-cell-depleted T cells, or PBMCs provided the cDNA or gDNA that served as material.

Per the authors' pipeline: Reference gene primer amplification in the assay estimated nucleated cell counts. Profiling relied on immunoSEQ multiplex PCR, and the TCRdb table lists in-frame clones only, not all of them. The DNA gave D and trimming, while V, J and clone size come from that table. The repertoire consists of under 100,000 clones, with around 81% occurring once and the leading ten covering 3% to 4%. The source of this sequence is a man between 50 and 59 years old with acute or convalescent COVID-19. What was sequenced was peripheral blood.

CDR3 sequence (DNA): TGCGCCAGCAGCCAAGAAGACAGGGGGTATTCACCCCTCCACTTT. Encoded protein: CASSQEDRGYSPLHF. The chain has TRBV4-3 and TRBJ1-6; 9 positions agree with TRBD1. After removal of 0 bases from V and 8 bases from J, the junction contained 2 bases not matched to a gene. Germline V CDR1 and CDR2: LGHNA, YSLEER. The CDR3 loop spans 15 amino acids.